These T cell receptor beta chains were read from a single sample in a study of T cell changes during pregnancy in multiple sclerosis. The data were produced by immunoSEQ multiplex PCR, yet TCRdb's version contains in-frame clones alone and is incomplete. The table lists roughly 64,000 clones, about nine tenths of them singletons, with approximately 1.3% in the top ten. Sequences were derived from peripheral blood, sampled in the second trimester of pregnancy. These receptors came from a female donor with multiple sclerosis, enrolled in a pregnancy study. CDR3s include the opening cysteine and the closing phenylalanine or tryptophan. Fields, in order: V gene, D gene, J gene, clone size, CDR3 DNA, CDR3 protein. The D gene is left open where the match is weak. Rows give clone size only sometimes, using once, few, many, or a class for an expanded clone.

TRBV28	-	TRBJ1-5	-	TGTGCCAGCAGTTTTGACAGAAATCAGCCCCAGCATTTT	CASSFDRNQPQHF
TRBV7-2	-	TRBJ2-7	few	TGTGCCAGCAGCTCACAGGGGGGGTACGAGCAGTACTTC	CASSSQGGYEQYF
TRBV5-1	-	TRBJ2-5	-	TGCGCCAGCAGCTTGGGGGGAGCAATGAGAGAGACCCAGTACTTC	CASSLGGAMRETQYF
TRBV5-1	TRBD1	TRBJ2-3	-	TGCGCCAGCAGCGGGGGACAGGGAACAGATACGCAGTATTTT	CASSGGQGTDTQYF
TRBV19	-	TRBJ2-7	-	TGTGCCAGTACCAACTGGAGGGGGCAGCAGTACTTC	CASTNWRGQQYF
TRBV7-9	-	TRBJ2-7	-	TGTGCCAGCAGCCCCTCGGGTGCCGAGCAGTACTTC	CASSPSGAEQYF
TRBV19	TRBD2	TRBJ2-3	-	TGTGCCAGTAGTATCCCTGCTAGAGCGGGGATCACAGATACGCAGTATTTT	CASSIPARAGITDTQYF
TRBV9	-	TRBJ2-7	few	TGTGCCAGCAGCGTAGCCCTTTTCTACGAGCAGTACTTC	CASSVALFYEQYF
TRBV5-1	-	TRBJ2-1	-	TGCGCCAGCAGCATAACTAGTTCCGACAATGAGCAGTTCTTC	CASSITSSDNEQFF
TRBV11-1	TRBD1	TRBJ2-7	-	TGTGCCAGCAGCCAATACCCGGGACAGGGCTTTATCGAGCAGTACTTC	CASSQYPGQGFIEQYF
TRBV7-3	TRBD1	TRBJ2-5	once	TGTGCCAGCAGCCCCATGACGGGACAGGGCGGGGAGACCCAGTACTTC	CASSPMTGQGGETQYF
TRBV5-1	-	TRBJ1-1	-	TGCGCCAGCAGCTTGAACCGCGGGACCCTCACTGAAGCTTTCTTT	CASSLNRGTLTEAFF
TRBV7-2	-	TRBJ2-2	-	TGTGCCAGCAGCTTTTCTGTGACCGGGGAGCTGTTTTTT	CASSFSVTGELFF
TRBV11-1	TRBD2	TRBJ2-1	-	TGTGCCAGCAGCCACCCGATGCGGGGGGGTTACAATGAGCAGTTCTTC	CASSHPMRGGYNEQFF
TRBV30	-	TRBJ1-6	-	TGTGCCTGGAGTGATGGGCTCCGATTAGGAAACTCACCCCTCCACTTT	CAWSDGLRLGNSPLHF
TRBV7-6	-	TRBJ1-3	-	TGTGCCAGCGGTGGGGGGAACTCTGGAAACACCATATATTTT	CASGGGNSGNTIYF
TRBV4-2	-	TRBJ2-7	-	TGTGCCAGCAGCCAAGGGACAGCATCCTACGAGCAGTACTTC	CASSQGTASYEQYF
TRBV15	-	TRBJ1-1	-	TGTGCCACTCGCGGACAGTGGAACACTGAAGCTTTCTTT	CATRGQWNTEAFF
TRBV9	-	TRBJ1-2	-	TGTGCCAGCAGCGTAGGGGGAGGGAACTATGGCTACACCTTC	CASSVGGGNYGYTF
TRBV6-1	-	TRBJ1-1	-	TGTGCCAGCAAAAGGGGGTACACTGAAGCTTTCTTT	CASKRGYTEAFF
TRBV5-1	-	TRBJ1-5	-	TGCGCCAGCAGCTTCGGGGGGGATCAGCCCCAGCATTTT	CASSFGGDQPQHF
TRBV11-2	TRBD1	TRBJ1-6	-	TGTGCCAGCAGCCCCTTGACAGGGAGAACTCTCGATTCACCCCTCCACTTT	CASSPLTGRTLDSPLHF
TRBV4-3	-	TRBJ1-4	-	TGCGCCAGCAGCCAAGATTGGGGGCAGGGTGAAAAACTGTTTTTT	CASSQDWGQGEKLFF
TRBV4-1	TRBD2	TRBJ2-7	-	TGCGCCAGCAGCTCAGCGGGGGGCTTCTCCTACGAGCAGTACTTC	CASSSAGGFSYEQYF
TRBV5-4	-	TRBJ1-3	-	TGTGCCAGCAGCTTGGACAGTGGCTCTGGAAACACCATATATTTT	CASSLDSGSGNTIYF
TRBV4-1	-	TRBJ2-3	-	TGCGCCAGCAGCCAAGACAGGGGTTCGGCAGATACGCAGTATTTT	CASSQDRGSADTQYF
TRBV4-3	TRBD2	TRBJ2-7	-	TGCGCCAGCAGCCGTAGCGGGGGGATATGGGAGCAGTACTTC	CASSRSGGIWEQYF
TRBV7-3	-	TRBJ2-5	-	TGTGCCAGCAGCTTAAAACCCATAAGGCTCGGGTTGGAGCCGAAAGGAGAGACCCAGTACTTC	CASSLKPIRLGLEPKGETQYF
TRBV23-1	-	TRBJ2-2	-	TGCGCCAGCCTCCGAGGGGGAAAGACGAACACCGGGGAGCTGTTTTTT	CASLRGGKTNTGELFF
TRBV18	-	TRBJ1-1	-	TGTGCCAGCTCACGGGTTGAGGGTAGCACTGAAGCTTTCTTT	CASSRVEGSTEAFF
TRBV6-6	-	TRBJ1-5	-	TGTGCCAGCAGGGACACCGATCAGCCCCAGCATTTT	CASRDTDQPQHF
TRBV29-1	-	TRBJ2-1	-	TGCAGCGCCGAAGACCCGAGCTCCTACAATGAGCAGTTCTTC	CSAEDPSSYNEQFF
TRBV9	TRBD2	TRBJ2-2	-	TGTGCCAGCAGCTCGGGGGGGCGAGGGGACACCGGGGAGCTGTTTTTT	CASSSGGRGDTGELFF
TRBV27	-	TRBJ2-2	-	TGTGCCAGCACCACAACCCACACCCCACAGGCAACCGGGGAGCTGTTTTTT	CASTTTHTPQATGELFF
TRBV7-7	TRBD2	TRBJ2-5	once	TGTGCTAGCAGCTTAGGAACTTCTTTGCGGGGGGTAGGAGAGACCCAGTACTTC	CASSLGTSLRGVGETQYF
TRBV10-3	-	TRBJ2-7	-	TGTGCCATCAGTGAGGGGGACACCTGGGAGCAGTACTTC	CAISEGDTWEQYF
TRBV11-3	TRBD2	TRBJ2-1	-	TGTGCCAGCAGCTCGGGGACTAGCGACTACAATGAGCAGTTCTTC	CASSSGTSDYNEQFF
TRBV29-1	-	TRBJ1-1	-	TGCAGCGGGCGGGGGTGGGACACTGAAGCTTTCTTT	CSGRGWDTEAFF
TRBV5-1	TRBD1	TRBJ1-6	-	TGCGCCAGCAGCTTGAGGTCAGGGGGTTCACCCCTCCACTTT	CASSLRSGGSPLHF
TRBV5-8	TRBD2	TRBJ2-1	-	TGTGCCAGCAGCTTACTAGCAGCGGGGGGTATGGATGAGCAGTTCTTC	CASSLLAAGGMDEQFF
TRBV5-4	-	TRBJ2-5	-	TGTGCCAGCAGCTTGGACCGTGGCGAGACCCAGTACTTC	CASSLDRGETQYF